This TCR beta chain appears in the sequencing data of a study of T cells in Graves' hyperthyroidism and ophthalmopathy. Ophthalmopathy patients showed a Clinical Activity Score of at least 3, NOSPECS grade of at least 4 and duration under 3 months. Exclusions: uncontrolled infection, other autoimmune disease, pregnancy, lactation. This sample holds PBMCs from around 9.9 ml fresh peripheral blood. Regions amplified from RNA transcripts were the TCR beta CDR3 regions. When the TCR CDR3 underwent first-round RT-PCR, the HTBI primer set was used. TCRdb redid the calling of the multiplex PCR reads with MiXCR, one entry per CDR3 protein. The data show about 500,000 distinct CDR3 sequences, with roughly a sixth seen just once and roughly 18% held by the top ten. This clonotype has a count of ten or more. In germline, CDR1 is SGHAT, CDR2 FQNNGV. Trimming pared 6 bases from V and 5 bases from J, leaving 11 bases between. The CDR3 contains 13 residues.

The material sequenced was blood. The TCR was taken from a woman between 18 and 29 years old with Graves' ophthalmopathy. The chain combines TRBV11-2 with TRBJ2-1; D possibly matches TRBD1 or TRBD2 (5 bases each). CDR3 loop: CASRPRDHNEQFF. CDR3 nucleotide sequence: TGTGCCAGCAGACCCCGGGACCACAATGAGCAGTTCTTC.